The clone carrying this T cell receptor beta chain came up a few times. What it recognizes is unknown. It was with 60 Vbeta and 13 Jbeta primers that the PCR ran. Profiling relied on immunoSEQ multiplex PCR, and the TCRdb table lists in-frame clones only, not all of them. The profile shows some 130,000 clones, around 85% of them singletons. The data derive from a study of cytomegalovirus exposure and HLA in healthy donors. Across the whole study: A previous analysis identified 100 million to 120 million unique TCR beta sequences derived from roughly 180 million T cells. Of some 400 genotyped donors, 81% grouped in the Caucasian-associated ancestry cluster. As released early, the data held roughly 85 million unique TCRs from HLA-typed donors. General study results and limits: Previously analyzed data showed that most TCR beta V segments were productive at a frequency of about 87% or about 30%.

The V gene lost 3 bases and the J gene lost 4 bases, with 7 bases spanning the gap. The germline gives CDR1 LNHNV, CDR2 YYDKDF (reference sequence). The CDR3 sequence is 13 residues long. The rearrangement uses TRBV15 and TRBJ1-3; no definite D call. Sequencing was performed on PBMCs. The clonotype was recovered from a boy younger than 18 in good health and CMV-seronegative. As DNA, the CDR3 is TGTGCCACCAGCAGGCGCTCGGGAAACACCATATATTTT. Encoded protein: CATSRRSGNTIYF.